The rows below give T cell receptor beta chains drawn from one sample of a study of CXCR3 chemokines and chemotherapy response in bladder cancer. TCRdb independently ran MiXCR on the PCR reads; one entry per CDR3 protein. The sample lists about 13,000 distinct CDR3 sequences, around 11% occurring once. Specimen collection occurred from a patient whose treatment included neoadjuvant chemotherapy. The receptor set was obtained from a human donor with bladder cancer that did not respond to neoadjuvant chemotherapy. CDR3s include the opening cysteine and the closing phenylalanine or tryptophan. A D gene is named only where the DNA matches it firmly. Rows may omit the clone size; those that give it use once, few, many or a size class.

v_call	clone_size	j_call	d_call	cdr3_aa	cdr3_nt
TRBV5-6	many	TRBJ2-3	.	CASSLDRGDTQYF	TGTGCCAGCAGCTTGGATCGGGGGGATACGCAGTATTTT
TRBV6-1	medium-sized	TRBJ2-3	TRBD2	CASSYQTSGGSTDTQYF	TGTGCCAGCAGTTACCAGACTAGCGGGGGGTCCACAGATACGCAGTATTTT
TRBV27	.	TRBJ1-5	TRBD1	CASSPRGLSNQPQHF	TGTGCCAGCAGTCCCAGGGGGCTTAGCAATCAGCCCCAGCATTTT
TRBV28	many	TRBJ1-3	.	CASSLYRAGNTIYF	TGTGCCAGCAGTTTATACAGGGCTGGAAACACCATATATTTT
TRBV20-1	.	TRBJ2-7	.	CSASSGWSSYEQYF	TGCAGTGCTAGCTCCGGGTGGAGCTCCTACGAGCAGTACTTC
TRBV5-6	medium-sized	TRBJ1-2	.	CASSLSEYGYTF	TGTGCCAGCAGCTTGTCCGAGTATGGCTACACCTTC
TRBV5-6	many	TRBJ2-1	TRBD2	CASSPTSGGARSYNEQFF	TGTGCCAGCAGCCCGACTAGCGGGGGGGCAAGGTCCTACAATGAGCAGTTCTTC
TRBV27	many	TRBJ1-1	.	CASSFILPGMNTEAFF	TGTGCCAGCAGTTTCATACTTCCGGGGATGAACACTGAAGCTTTCTTT
TRBV10-3	many	TRBJ2-7	TRBD2	CAIKSGSGGPYEQYF	TGTGCCATCAAATCAGGAAGCGGGGGCCCCTACGAGCAGTACTTC
TRBV6-1	many	TRBJ1-2	.	CASSEGDTGAYGYTF	TGTGCCAGCAGTGAAGGAGACACAGGAGCCTATGGCTACACCTTC
TRBV6-6	many	TRBJ2-7	.	CASSYTERSEQYF	TGTGCCAGCAGTTACACAGAAAGGTCCGAGCAGTACTTC
TRBV19	many	TRBJ1-6	.	CASSKWGGRSDSPLHF	TGTGCCAGTAGCAAATGGGGGGGACGGAGCGATTCACCCCTCCACTTT
TRBV18	many	TRBJ1-3	.	CASSPTAPVENTIYF	TGTGCCAGCTCACCCACGGCGCCCGTTGAAAACACCATATATTTT
TRBV18	many	TRBJ1-2	.	CASSPSGTVNYGYTF	TGTGCCAGCTCACCATCCGGGACTGTAAACTATGGCTACACCTTC
TRBV19	many	TRBJ1-5	TRBD1	CASGLDRGFSQPQHF	TGTGCCAGTGGACTAGACAGGGGGTTTAGTCAGCCCCAGCATTTT
TRBV6-2/TRBV6-3	many	TRBJ2-7	.	CASSYFHYEQYF	TGTGCCAGCAGTTACTTCCACTACGAGCAGTACTTC
TRBV12-3/TRBV12-4	.	TRBJ1-3	.	CASSPPGVSGNTIYF	TGTGCCAGCTCCCCACCAGGGGTGTCTGGAAACACCATATATTTT
TRBV7-9	many	TRBJ2-3	.	CASSLRMGGTTDTQYF	TGTGCCAGCAGCCTAAGGATGGGGGGAACAACAGATACGCAGTATTTT
TRBV6-1	many	TRBJ1-3	.	CASSEAHSGNTIYF	TGTGCCAGCAGTGAAGCCCACAGCGGAAACACCATATATTTT
TRBV7-9	few	TRBJ1-4	TRBD1	CASSFTGGEKLFF	TGTGCCAGCAGCTTCACAGGGGGTGAAAAACTGTTTTTT
TRBV19	medium-sized	TRBJ1-2	TRBD1	CASSTPDRRGYTF	TGTGCCAGTAGCACGCCGGACAGGCGCGGCTACACCTTC
TRBV7-3	few	TRBJ1-2	.	CASSLSPSDGYTF	TGTGCCAGCAGCTTAAGTCCCAGTGATGGCTACACCTTC
TRBV19	many	TRBJ2-5	.	CASSMAHGTSGTQYF	TGTGCCAGTAGTATGGCTCATGGGACCTCAGGGACCCAGTACTTC
TRBV7-9	once	TRBJ2-1	.	CASSRGGVLFF	TGTGCCAGCAGCCGAGGGGGGGTTCTGTTCTTC
TRBV12-5	many	TRBJ2-1	.	CASTYYNEQFF	TGTGCTTCTACGTACTACAATGAGCAGTTCTTC
TRBV15	many	TRBJ2-2	.	CATSRGQTNTGELFF	TGTGCCACCAGCAGAGGGCAGACGAACACCGGGGAGCTGTTTTTT
TRBV6-5	.	TRBJ2-7	.	CASSDSQDNSYEQYF	TGTGCCAGCAGTGATTCACAGGACAACTCCTACGAGCAGTACTTC
TRBV5-4	many	TRBJ2-3	TRBD2	CASRGGLAGVRGDTQYF	TGTGCCAGCAGAGGGGGACTAGCGGGAGTGCGGGGAGATACGCAGTATTTT
TRBV29-1	medium-sized	TRBJ1-2	TRBD1	CSAGQLYGYTF	TGCAGCGCGGGACAGCTCTATGGCTACACCTTC
TRBV7-9	many	TRBJ2-2	TRBD1	CASKLPGTGNTGELFF	TGTGCCAGCAAGCTTCCCGGGACAGGGAACACCGGGGAGCTGTTTTTT
TRBV12-3/TRBV12-4	many	TRBJ1-1	.	CASTLWGETEAFF	TGTGCCAGCACCCTATGGGGGGAAACTGAAGCTTTCTTT
TRBV12-3/TRBV12-4	many	TRBJ2-2	TRBD2	CATTDGTSGGNTGELFF	TGTGCCACCACAGACGGGACTAGCGGGGGGAACACCGGGGAGCTGTTTTTT
TRBV6-1	.	TRBJ2-7	TRBD2	CASSEKLASGSSFSYEQYF	TGTGCCAGCAGTGAAAAATTGGCTAGCGGGAGCTCTTTCTCCTACGAGCAGTACTTC
TRBV12-3/TRBV12-4	few	TRBJ2-6	.	CASSLGQTSGANVLTF	TGTGCCAGCAGTTTAGGCCAGACCTCTGGGGCCAACGTCCTGACTTTC
TRBV20-1	few	TRBJ1-4	.	CSADGTQLFF	TGCAGTGCTGACGGGACTCAACTGTTTTTT
TRBV18	many	TRBJ2-3	.	CASSPSSGDTQYF	TGTGCCAGCTCACCGTCGAGCGGAGATACGCAGTATTTT
TRBV20-1	few	TRBJ1-2	.	CSANPGGSYGYTF	TGCAGTGCGAATCCGGGGGGCAGCTATGGCTACACCTTC
TRBV9	few	TRBJ2-1	.	CASSGVKGGGRPYNEQFF	TGTGCCAGCAGCGGCGTTAAGGGGGGCGGCAGGCCCTACAATGAGCAGTTCTTC
TRBV5-4	many	TRBJ2-7	.	CASSLTGNEQYF	TGTGCCAGCAGCCTAACAGGGAACGAGCAGTACTTC
TRBV20-1	.	TRBJ1-2	.	CSARYYYGYTF	TGCAGTGCTCGATATTACTATGGCTACACCTTC
TRBV10-3	many	TRBJ1-6	TRBD1	CAAREGGKGDNSPLHF	TGTGCCGCAAGAGAAGGGGGCAAGGGGGATAATTCACCCCTCCACTTT
TRBV20-1	once	TRBJ1-5	TRBD1	CSASSYSGTGGLSNQPQHF	TGCAGTGCTAGCTCATACTCCGGGACAGGGGGGCTTAGCAATCAGCCCCAGCATTTT
TRBV7-9	.	TRBJ1-1	.	CASSPGGSGANTEAFF	TGTGCCAGCAGCCCAGGAGGTAGCGGTGCGAACACTGAAGCTTTCTTT
TRBV6-2/TRBV6-3	once	TRBJ2-2	.	CASSYSGDTGELFF	TGTGCCAGCAGTTACTCAGGGGACACCGGGGAGCTGTTTTTT
TRBV2	few	TRBJ2-7	TRBD1	CASSDDRGTDEQYF	TGTGCCAGCAGTGACGACAGGGGGACTGACGAGCAGTACTTC
TRBV6-1	.	TRBJ2-7	.	CASSAQTGFYEQYF	TGTGCCAGCAGTGCCCAGACAGGATTCTACGAGCAGTACTTC
TRBV18	few	TRBJ2-5	.	CASSTNDETQYF	TGTGCCAGCTCCACCAATGACGAGACCCAGTACTTC
TRBV5-6	many	TRBJ2-1	.	CASSLGLNNEQFF	TGTGCCAGCAGCTTGGGACTGAACAATGAGCAGTTCTTC
TRBV7-2	medium-sized	TRBJ2-3	.	CASSFFRDTQYF	TGTGCCAGCAGCTTTTTCCGAGATACGCAGTATTTT
TRBV11-2	.	TRBJ2-1	.	CASSLVASSYNEQFF	TGTGCCAGCAGCTTAGTCGCCAGCTCCTACAATGAGCAGTTCTTC
TRBV6-5	medium-sized	TRBJ2-2	.	CASRRLGGELFF	TGTGCCTCCAGGCGGTTAGGCGGGGAGCTGTTTTTT
TRBV29-1	many	TRBJ2-7	TRBD1	CSVDRTGNDEQYF	TGCAGCGTCGACCGGACAGGGAACGACGAGCAGTACTTC
TRBV7-2	.	TRBJ1-3	TRBD1	CASSLGGQGRNTIYF	TGTGCCAGCAGCTTGGGGGGACAGGGGCGAAACACCATATATTTT
TRBV19	many	TRBJ2-5	.	CASSTQGRETQYF	TGTGCCAGTAGTACTCAGGGAAGAGAGACCCAGTACTTC
TRBV5-4	few	TRBJ2-5	.	CASSLRGPQETQYF	TGTGCCAGCAGCTTGAGGGGACCTCAAGAGACCCAGTACTTC
TRBV12-3/TRBV12-4	few	TRBJ2-3	.	CASSSLINTQYF	TGTGCCAGCAGTTCCCTTATAAATACGCAGTATTTT
TRBV6-1	.	TRBJ1-3	.	CASSESASGNTIYF	TGTGCCAGCAGTGAAAGCGCTTCTGGAAACACCATATATTTT